The present T cell receptor (beta chain) was sequenced within a study of T cells in Graves' hyperthyroidism and ophthalmopathy. This clonotype was counted at least ten times. Its antigen is still unknown. Amplification targeted TCR beta CDR3 regions from RNA transcripts. TCR CDR3 underwent first-round RT-PCR with the HTBI primer set. TCRdb processed the multiplex PCR reads anew with MiXCR; each CDR3 protein has one entry. The data contain 110,000 to 150,000 distinct CDR3 sequences, approximately 20% of them singletons. Whole-study results and caveats: The authors' 13 V-J model separated ophthalmopathy from stable hyperthyroidism.

This CDR3 spans 15 amino acids. Trimming removed 7 bases from V and 0 bases from J; junction bases left unmatched: 7. Germline CDR1 is MDHEN and CDR2 is SYDVKM. V is TRBV28 and J is TRBJ2-7; 9 nucleotides agree with TRBD2. This TCR came from a woman in her forties or fifties with Graves' hyperthyroidism that later progressed to Graves' ophthalmopathy. Sequenced: blood. The CDR3 sequence: CASMTSGVSSYEQYF. The DNA for the CDR3 is TGTGCCAGCATGACTAGCGGAGTTAGCTCCTACGAGCAGTACTTC.